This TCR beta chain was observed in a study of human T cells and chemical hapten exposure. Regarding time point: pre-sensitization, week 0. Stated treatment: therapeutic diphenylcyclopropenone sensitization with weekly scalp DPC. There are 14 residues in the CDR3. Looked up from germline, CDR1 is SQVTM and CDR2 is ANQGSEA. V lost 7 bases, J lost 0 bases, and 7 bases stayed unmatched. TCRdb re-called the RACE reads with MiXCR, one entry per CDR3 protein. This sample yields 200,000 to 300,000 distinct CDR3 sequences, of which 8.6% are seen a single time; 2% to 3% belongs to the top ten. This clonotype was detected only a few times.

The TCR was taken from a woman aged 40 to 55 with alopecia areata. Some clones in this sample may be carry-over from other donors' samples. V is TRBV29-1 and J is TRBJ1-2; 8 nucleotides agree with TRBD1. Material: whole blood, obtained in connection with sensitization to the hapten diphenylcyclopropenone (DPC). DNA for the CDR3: TGCAGCGCGGACAGGGACGCAGCTAACTATGGCTACACCTTC. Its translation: CSADRDAANYGYTF.